This T cell receptor beta chain emerged from a study of blood T cell repertoires in COVID-19. Overall study: Samples came from the United States, Italy and Spain, spanning acute and convalescent COVID-19. Sources were T cells, B-cell-depleted T cells, or PBMCs; the material itself was cDNA or gDNA.

Seattle cases were enrolled at active infection and followed longitudinally. Per the original methods: How many nucleated cells were present was estimated from reference gene primer amplification. The table came from immunoSEQ multiplex PCR; TCRdb's copy has only in-frame clones and leaves some out. The V and J calls and clone size come from that table; D and trimming were worked out from the DNA. The repertoire consists of about 160,000 clones, with about nine tenths occurring once and the leading ten covering 4.8%. Germline V lookup: CDR1 MNHNY, CDR2 SVGAGI (reference sequence). This CDR3 has 12 residues. V shed 6 bases, J shed 8 bases, and the junction held 5 bases outside the gene matches.

The specimen sequenced was peripheral blood. The genes are TRBV6-6 and TRBJ1-1; 8 nucleotides match TRBD1. This TCR came from a man aged 30-40 years with COVID-19, enrolled during active disease. The CDR3 sequence: CASRPTGVEAFF. DNA of the CDR3: TGTGCCAGCAGGCCGACAGGGGTGGAAGCTTTCTTT.